The source of this TCR beta chain is a study of T cell changes during pregnancy in multiple sclerosis. TCRdb keeps only in-frame clones here, not all; method: immunoSEQ multiplex PCR. The repertoire includes fewer than 90,000 clones, over 85% of them detected once, and more than 1.1% sits in the top ten. This TCR was sampled from a female donor in good health, enrolled as a control in a pregnancy study. Specimen: peripheral blood, collected in the third trimester of pregnancy.

Here the CDR3 reads CSVEEGGQGGSQPQHF. For the CDR3, the DNA is TGCAGCGTTGAAGAAGGTGGACAGGGGGGCAGTCAGCCCCAGCATTTT. V gene TRBV29-1 combines with J gene TRBJ1-5; the match to TRBD1 covers 10 bases. The germline V gene has CDR1 SQVTM and CDR2 ANQGSEA. J gave up 6 bases and V 0 bases, and 8 bases lay outside the gene matches. The CDR3 totals 16 residues.